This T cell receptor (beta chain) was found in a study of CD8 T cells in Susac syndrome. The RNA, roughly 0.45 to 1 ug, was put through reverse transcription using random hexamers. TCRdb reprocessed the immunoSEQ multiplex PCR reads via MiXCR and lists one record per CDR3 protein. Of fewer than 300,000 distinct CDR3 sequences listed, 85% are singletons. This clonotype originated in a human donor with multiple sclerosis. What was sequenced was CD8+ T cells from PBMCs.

The CDR3 here is CASSLLDISVLIGIPSVSNEQFF. The CDR3 nucleotides are TGTGCCAGCAGCCTCCTTGACATCTCGGTACTTATCGGGATCCCCTCAGTATCTAATGAGCAGTTCTTC. The V gene is TRBV11-2, the J gene TRBJ2-1; D perhaps matches TRBD2 (5 bases). Germline CDR1 and CDR2: SGHAT and FQNNGV. Trimming removed 5 bases from V and 7 bases from J, with 42 bases in between. The CDR3 sequence is 23 residues long.